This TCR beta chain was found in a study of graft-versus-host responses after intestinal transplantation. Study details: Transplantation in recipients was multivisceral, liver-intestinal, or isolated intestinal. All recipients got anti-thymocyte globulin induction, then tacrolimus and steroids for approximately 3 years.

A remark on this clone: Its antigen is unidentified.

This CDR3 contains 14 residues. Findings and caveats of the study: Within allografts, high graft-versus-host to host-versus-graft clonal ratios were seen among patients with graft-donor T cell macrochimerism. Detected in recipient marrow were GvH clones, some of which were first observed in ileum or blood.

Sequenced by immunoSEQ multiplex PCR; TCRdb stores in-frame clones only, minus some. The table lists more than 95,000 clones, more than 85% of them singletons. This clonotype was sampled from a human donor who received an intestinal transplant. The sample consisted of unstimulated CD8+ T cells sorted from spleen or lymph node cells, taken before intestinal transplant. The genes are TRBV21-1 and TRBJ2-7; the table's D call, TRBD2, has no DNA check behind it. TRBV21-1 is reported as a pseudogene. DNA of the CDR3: TGTGCCAGCAGCAAACCGGGACTGCTCTACGAGCAGTACTTC. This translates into CASSKPGLLYEQYF.